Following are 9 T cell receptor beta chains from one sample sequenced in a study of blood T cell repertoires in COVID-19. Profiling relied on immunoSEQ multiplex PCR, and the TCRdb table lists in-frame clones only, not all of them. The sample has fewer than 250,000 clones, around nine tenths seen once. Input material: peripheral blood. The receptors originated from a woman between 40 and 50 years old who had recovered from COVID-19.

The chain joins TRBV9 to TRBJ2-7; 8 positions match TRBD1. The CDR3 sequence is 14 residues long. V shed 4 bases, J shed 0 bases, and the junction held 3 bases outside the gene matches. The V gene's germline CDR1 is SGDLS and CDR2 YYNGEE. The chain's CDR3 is CASSNGQGSYEQYF. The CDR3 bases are TGTGCCAGCAGCAATGGACAGGGCTCCTACGAGCAGTACTTC.

The CDR3 nucleotides read TGTGCCAGCAGCCCGGGCAGGGTACCATCCACAGATACGCAGTATTTT. Amino acids: CASSPGRVPSTDTQYF. The chain combines TRBV5-5 with TRBJ2-3; D might be TRBD1 (5 bases). Trimming pared 4 bases from V and 2 bases from J, leaving 17 bases between. The CDR3 runs to 16 residues. Germline lookup yields CDR1 SGHKS and CDR2 YYEKEE (reference sequence).

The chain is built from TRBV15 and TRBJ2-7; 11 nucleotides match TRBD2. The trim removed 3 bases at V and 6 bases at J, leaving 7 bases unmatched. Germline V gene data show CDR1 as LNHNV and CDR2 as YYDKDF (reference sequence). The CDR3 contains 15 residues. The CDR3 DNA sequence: TGTGCCACCAGCAGCCCAACACTAGCGGGAGTCGAGCAGTACTTC. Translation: CATSSPTLAGVEQYF.

The chain's CDR3 is CASSSEWRGDFYEQYF. Written as DNA, the CDR3 is TGTGCCAGCAGCTCCGAATGGCGGGGGGACTTCTACGAGCAGTACTTC. This rearrangement joins TRBV7-9 to TRBJ2-7; TRBD2 matches at 8 bases. The length of the CDR3 is 16 residues. V was clipped by 4 bases and J by 3 bases; unmatched bases: 11. Per germline, CDR1 SEHNR and CDR2 FQNEAQ (reference sequence).

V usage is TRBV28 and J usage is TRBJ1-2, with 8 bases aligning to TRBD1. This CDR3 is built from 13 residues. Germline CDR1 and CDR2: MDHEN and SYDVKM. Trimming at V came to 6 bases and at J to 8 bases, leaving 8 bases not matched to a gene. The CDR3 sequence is CASRPGGPRGYTF. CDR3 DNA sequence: TGTGCCAGCAGACCAGGGGGCCCCAGGGGCTACACCTTC.

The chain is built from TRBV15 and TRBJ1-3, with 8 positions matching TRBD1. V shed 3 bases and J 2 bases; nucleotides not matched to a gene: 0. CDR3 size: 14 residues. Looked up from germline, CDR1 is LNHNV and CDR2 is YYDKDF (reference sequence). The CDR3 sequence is CATSRTGAGNTIYF. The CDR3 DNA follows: TGTGCCACCAGCAGGACAGGGGCTGGAAACACCATATATTTT.

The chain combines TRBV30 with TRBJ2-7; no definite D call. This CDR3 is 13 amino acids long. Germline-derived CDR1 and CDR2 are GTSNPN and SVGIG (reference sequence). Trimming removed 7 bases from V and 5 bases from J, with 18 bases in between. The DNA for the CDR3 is TGTGCCTCCGACGGGTCCGGGTACGACGAGCAGTACTTC. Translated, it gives CASDGSGYDEQYF.

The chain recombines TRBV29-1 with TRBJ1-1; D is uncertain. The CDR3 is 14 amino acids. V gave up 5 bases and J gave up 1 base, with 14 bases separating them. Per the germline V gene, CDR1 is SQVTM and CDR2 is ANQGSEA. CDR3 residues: CSVYPLAANTEAFF. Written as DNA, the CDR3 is TGCAGCGTTTACCCATTAGCGGCGAACACTGAAGCTTTCTTT.

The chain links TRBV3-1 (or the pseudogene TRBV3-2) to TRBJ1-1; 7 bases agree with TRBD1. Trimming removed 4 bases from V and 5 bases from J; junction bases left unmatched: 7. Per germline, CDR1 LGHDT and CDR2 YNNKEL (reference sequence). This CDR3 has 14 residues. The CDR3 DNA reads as TGTGCCAGCAGCCTTAAGCAGGGGGGAACTGAAGCTTTCTTT. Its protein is CASSLKQGGTEAFF.